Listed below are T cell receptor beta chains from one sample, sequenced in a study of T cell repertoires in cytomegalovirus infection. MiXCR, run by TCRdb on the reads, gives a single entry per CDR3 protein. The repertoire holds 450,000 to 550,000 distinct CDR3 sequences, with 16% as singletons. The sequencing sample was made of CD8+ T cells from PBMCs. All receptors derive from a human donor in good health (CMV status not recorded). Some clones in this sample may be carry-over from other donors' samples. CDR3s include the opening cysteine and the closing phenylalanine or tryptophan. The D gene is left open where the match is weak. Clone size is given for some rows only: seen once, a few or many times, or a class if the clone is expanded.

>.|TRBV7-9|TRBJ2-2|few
CASSTDGNTGELFF
TGTGCCAGCAGTACGGACGGAAACACCGGGGAGCTGTTTTTT
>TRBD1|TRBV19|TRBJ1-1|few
CASSSRTGGYTEAFF
TGTGCCAGTAGTTCTCGGACAGGGGGGTACACTGAAGCTTTCTTT
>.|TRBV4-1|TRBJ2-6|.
CASSPLLGANVLTF
TGTGCCAGCAGCCCGTTGTTGGGGGCCAACGTCCTGACTTTC
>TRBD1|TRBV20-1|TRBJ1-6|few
CSARDAGGTFGSYNSPLHF
TGCAGTGCTAGAGATGCAGGGGGGACATTCGGCTCCTATAATTCACCCCTCCACTTT
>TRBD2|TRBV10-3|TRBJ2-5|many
CAISDLGTSEQETQYF
TGTGCCATCAGTGACCTCGGGACTAGCGAACAAGAGACCCAGTACTTC
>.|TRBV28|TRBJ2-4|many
CASRAISDLPAKNIQYF
TGTGCCAGCAGGGCGATCAGTGACTTACCAGCCAAAAACATTCAGTACTTC
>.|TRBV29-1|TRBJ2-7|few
CSVMEVGLPYEQYF
TGCAGCGTTATGGAGGTGGGACTTCCCTACGAGCAGTACTTC
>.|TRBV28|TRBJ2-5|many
CASKWTGGMGETQYF
TGTGCCAGCAAGTGGACCGGCGGGATGGGAGAGACCCAGTACTTC
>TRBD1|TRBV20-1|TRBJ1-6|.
CSASGAGGNSPLHF
TGCAGTGCTAGTGGGGCAGGGGGCAATTCACCCCTCCACTTT
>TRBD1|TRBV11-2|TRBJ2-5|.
CASSFRDRWQETQYF
TGTGCCAGCAGCTTCCGGGACAGGTGGCAAGAGACCCAGTACTTC
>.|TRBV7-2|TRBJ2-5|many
CASSVRDREETQYF
TGTGCCAGCAGCGTGAGGGACCGTGAAGAGACCCAGTACTTC
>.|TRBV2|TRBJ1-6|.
CASSDYGGANSPLHF
TGTGCCAGCAGTGATTACGGCGGCGCTAATTCACCCCTCCACTTT
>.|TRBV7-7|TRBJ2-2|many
CASSPASGELFF
TGTGCTAGCAGCCCCGCCTCCGGGGAGCTGTTTTTT
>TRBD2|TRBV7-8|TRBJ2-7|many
CASRVGLADIEGIYEQYF
TGTGCCAGCAGGGTGGGCCTAGCGGACATTGAGGGAATCTACGAGCAGTACTTC
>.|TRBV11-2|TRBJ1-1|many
CASSWWGPGDTEAFF
TGTGCCAGCAGCTGGTGGGGGCCGGGGGACACTGAAGCTTTCTTT
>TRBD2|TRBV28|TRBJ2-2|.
CASSLMLAGASGELFF
TGTGCCAGCAGTTTGATGCTAGCGGGAGCCTCCGGGGAGCTGTTTTTT
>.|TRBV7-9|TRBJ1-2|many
CASSIRTGDRPAYTF
TGTGCCAGCAGCATCCGGACGGGTGACAGGCCGGCCTACACCTTC
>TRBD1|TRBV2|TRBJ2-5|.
CASTGQGWSETQYF
TGTGCCAGCACCGGACAGGGTTGGTCAGAGACCCAGTACTTC
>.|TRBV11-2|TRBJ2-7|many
CASSPGGTTYEQYF
TGTGCCAGCAGCCCCGGCGGAACAACCTACGAGCAGTACTTC
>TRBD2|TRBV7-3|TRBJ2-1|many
CASSLDGLAGDEQFF
TGTGCCAGCAGCTTAGATGGACTAGCGGGCGATGAGCAGTTCTTC
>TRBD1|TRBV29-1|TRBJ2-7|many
CSVEGQIPYEQYF
TGCAGCGTTGAGGGACAGATCCCCTACGAGCAGTACTTC
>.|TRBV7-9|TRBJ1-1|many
CATSSIKGGAFF
TGTGCCACCTCCTCTATAAAGGGAGGAGCTTTCTTT
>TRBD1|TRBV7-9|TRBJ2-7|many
CASSLARTGNPYEQYF
TGTGCCAGCAGCTTAGCCCGGACAGGAAACCCCTACGAGCAGTACTTC
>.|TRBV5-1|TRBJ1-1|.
CASRQRSNTEAFF
TGCGCCAGCCGACAGCGCTCGAACACTGAAGCTTTCTTT
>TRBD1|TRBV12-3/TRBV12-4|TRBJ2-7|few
CASSQPGGDYEQYF
TGTGCCAGCAGTCAACCAGGGGGCGACTACGAGCAGTACTTC
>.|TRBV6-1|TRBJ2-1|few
CASSSTNSYNEQFF
TGTGCCAGCAGTTCGACAAACTCCTACAATGAGCAGTTCTTC
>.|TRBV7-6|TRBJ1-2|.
CASSSPADRNYGYTF
TGTGCCAGCAGCTCCCCTGCCGACAGGAATTATGGCTACACCTTC
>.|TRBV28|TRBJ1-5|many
CACGQFNQPQHF
TGTGCCTGTGGACAGTTCAATCAGCCCCAGCATTTT
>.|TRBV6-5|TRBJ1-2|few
CASSYGERGPDGYTF
TGTGCCAGCAGTTACGGAGAAAGGGGACCGGACGGCTACACCTTC
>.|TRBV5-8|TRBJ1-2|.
CASSPPGGHTYGYTF
TGTGCCAGCAGCCCCCCGGGGGGGCATACTTATGGCTACACCTTC
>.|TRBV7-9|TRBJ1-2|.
CASSLGEGSYGYTF
TGTGCCAGCAGCTTAGGGGAGGGATCGTATGGCTACACCTTC
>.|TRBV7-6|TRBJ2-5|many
CASSPGNRGLWETQYF
TGTGCCAGCAGCCCCGGGAATCGGGGGTTGTGGGAGACCCAGTACTTC
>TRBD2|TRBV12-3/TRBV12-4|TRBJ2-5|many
CASSLISAGGPVEETQYF
TGTGCCAGCAGTTTAATTTCAGCGGGGGGGCCGGTTGAAGAGACCCAGTACTTC
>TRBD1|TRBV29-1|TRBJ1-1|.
CSAATGGTEAFF
TGCAGCGCTGCGACAGGGGGAACTGAAGCTTTCTTT
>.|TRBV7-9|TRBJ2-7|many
CASSLGSPLYEQYF
TGTGCCAGCAGCTTAGGGTCCCCTCTCTACGAGCAGTACTTC
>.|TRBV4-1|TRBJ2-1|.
CASSHGSYNEQFF
TGCGCCAGCAGCCACGGCTCCTACAATGAGCAGTTCTTC
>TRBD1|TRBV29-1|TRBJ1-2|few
CSVVTGQGHGYTF
TGCAGCGTTGTGACGGGACAGGGGCATGGCTACACCTTC
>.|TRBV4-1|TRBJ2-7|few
CASSPSIGYEQYF
TGCGCCAGCAGCCCATCTATCGGGTACGAGCAGTACTTC
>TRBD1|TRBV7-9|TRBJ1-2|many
CASSSKGQEILWDYTF
TGTGCCAGCAGCTCGAAGGGACAGGAGATCCTATGGGACTACACCTTC
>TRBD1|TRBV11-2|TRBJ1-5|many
CASSLGSTGTGERQPQHF
TGTGCCAGCAGCTTAGGAAGTACCGGGACAGGTGAAAGACAGCCCCAGCATTTT
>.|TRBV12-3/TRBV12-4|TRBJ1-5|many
CASSSSVWGANQPQHF
TGTGCCAGCAGTTCGTCCGTATGGGGTGCCAATCAGCCCCAGCATTTT
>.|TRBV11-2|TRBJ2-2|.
CASSPPPGELFF
TGTGCCAGCAGCCCGCCCCCCGGGGAGCTGTTTTTT
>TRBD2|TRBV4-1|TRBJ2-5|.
CASSQGGGKAETQYF
TGCGCCAGCAGCCAAGGGGGGGGAAAAGCAGAGACCCAGTACTTC
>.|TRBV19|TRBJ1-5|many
CATEGGRSNQPQHF
TGTGCCACCGAAGGAGGGAGAAGCAATCAGCCCCAGCATTTT
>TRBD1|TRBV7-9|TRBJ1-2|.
CASSSHRGGFGNYGYTF
TGTGCCAGCAGCTCCCACAGGGGTGGGTTTGGTAACTATGGCTACACCTTC
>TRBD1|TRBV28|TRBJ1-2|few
CASSLQGSAGYTF
TGTGCCAGCAGCCTACAGGGGAGTGCTGGCTACACCTTC
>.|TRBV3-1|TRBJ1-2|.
CASSQDRTVPNYGYTF
TGTGCCAGCAGCCAAGATAGGACAGTCCCGAACTATGGCTACACCTTC
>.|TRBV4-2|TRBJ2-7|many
CASSQDGDTGLTYEQYF
TGTGCCAGCAGCCAAGATGGCGATACAGGGTTAACCTACGAGCAGTACTTC
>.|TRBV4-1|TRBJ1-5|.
CASSQTDSNQPQHF
TGCGCCAGCAGCCAAACGGATAGCAATCAGCCCCAGCATTTT
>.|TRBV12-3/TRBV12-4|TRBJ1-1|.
CASSLEGVRTLPEAFF
TGTGCCAGCAGTTTAGAGGGGGTGAGAACGCTACCTGAAGCTTTCTTT